Reported below is one T cell receptor beta chain. The antigen is undetermined. The sample is drawn from a study of beta chain features in type 1 diabetes. Of the isolated RNA, all was reverse transcribed, and so the sequenced material was expressed TCRB transcripts. This table comes from immunoSEQ multiplex PCR, and its TCRdb copy is limited to in-frame clones, with some not included. The profile shows 120,000 or so clones, roughly 17% of them singletons. Germline V gene sequence: CDR1 SGHTA, CDR2 FQGNSA. Trimming shortened V by 10 bases and J by 3 bases, and 17 bases separated the two germline ends. There are 14 residues in the CDR3. Findings of the study overall: Among all four CD4+ subsets, Type 1 diabetes patients had TCRB CDR3s that were moderately but significantly shorter.

The purity of all sorted populations exceeded 95%. This chain joins TRBV7-2 and TRBJ2-3; D may be TRBD1 (6 bases). The receptor was isolated from a young man with type 1 diabetes. Material for sequencing was central memory CD4+ T cells from blood. As DNA, the CDR3 is TGTGCCACCCAGGGGTACTATCAGACAGATACGCAGTATTTT. This translates into CATQGYYQTDTQYF.